This record looks at one TCR beta chain sequence and its context. Its matching antigen is unknown. The data were taken from a study of cytomegalovirus exposure and HLA in healthy donors. Study results and caveats: Whilst most TCR sequences proved rare, a subset of public TCRs occurred across many donors.

There are 13 residues in the CDR3. Trimming stripped 2 bases from V and 4 bases from J, with 7 bases between. Germline lookup yields CDR1 WSHSY and CDR2 SAAADI. TCRdb's copy holds only in-frame clones and misses some; the assay was immunoSEQ multiplex PCR. The sample includes around 150,000 clones, approximately 80% seen only once; the top ten take around 27%. The chain joins TRBV10-2 to TRBJ2-3; D remains unclear. Sequencing used PBMCs. This sequence was found in a man aged 25-45 years in good health and CMV-seropositive. The CDR3 region has the DNA TGCGCCAGCAGTGAGGGTAGCCCAGATACGCAGTATTTT. This encodes CASSEGSPDTQYF.